This T cell receptor (beta chain) emerged from a study of CD8 T cells in ankylosing spondylitis (dated by TCRdb to 2016 to 2017). Regarding the research as a whole: The study profiled T cell receptor beta repertoires in healthy donors and ankylosing spondylitis patients to find disease-linked TCR variants. The whole study cohort included some 100 healthy donors and about two dozen ankylosing spondylitis patients. Samples of peripheral blood were taken, and for ankylosing spondylitis patients, synovial fluid was collected as well.

In this sample, this clonotype turned up many times. This clone's antigen is unknown. Base qualities are not at hand, and no much larger clone is one base apart. Relative to germline, V is missing 4 bases and J is missing 4 bases, with 14 bases of the junction outside any gene match. Reading the germline V gene gives CDR1 SGDLS and CDR2 YYNGEE. The CDR3 has 18 amino acids, counting the end cysteine and phenylalanine. The entry retains the CDR3 DNA only, 54 bases that are in frame from base 1. On the study overall, not on this receptor specifically: Some motif variants were previously reported in synovial fluid and blood of reactive arthritis patients, suggesting common disease-initiation mechanisms. The disease-linked clones showed a CD8+ phenotype and occurred at relatively low frequencies in peripheral blood. According to the report, matched synovial fluid samples from ankylosing spondylitis patients were significantly enriched for the disease-linked clones. A TCR beta motif made up of 7 to 9 highly homologous amino acid variants appeared to be characteristic of blood from ankylosing spondylitis patients.

TCRdb names Illumina HiSeq 2500 as the instrument used. Quantitative 5'-RACE with molecular barcodes was the method used to prepare the TCR beta libraries. Under the source paper's analysis protocol: A new computational method based on a probabilistic model of VDJ rearrangement was used to identify disease-linked TCR variants. The public reads were reprocessed in TCRdb via fastp at Q25 and MiXCR, keeping in-frame beta chains. Each record represents a unique CDR3 protein, reported with the most common genes and DNA among its rows. In this record, the V and J calls reflect TCRdb's handling and not the investigators' own analysis. Recorded for this sample are about 15,000 distinct CDR3 sequences; approximately 2.8% of them occurred a single time. Approximately 10% of the sample is taken by the ten largest.

The specimen sequenced was blood, either unsorted or a sorted T cell fraction (not recorded which). The V and J segments used are TRBV9 and TRBJ2-3, with 11 bases matching TRBD2. The sequence was collected from a male donor with ankylosing spondylitis or in good health (not recorded which). The CDR3 region reads CASSLNIAGGPVADTQYF. Read as DNA, the sequence is TGTGCCAGCAGCCTTAATATAGCGGGAGGGCCAGTCGCAGATACGCAGTATTTT.